This record concerns one T cell receptor (beta chain) sequence. The antigen is not known. Trimming at V came to 5 bases and at J to 1 base, leaving 8 bases not matched to a gene. This CDR3 spans 17 amino acids. In germline, CDR1 is SEHNR, CDR2 FQNEAQ (reference sequence). This entry is derived from a study of human versus mouse CDR3 diversity and MHC coevolution. Findings and caveats of the study: By iCHAO1, human TCR beta clonotypes numbered some 1.5 million, the most.

Some clones are missing from TCRdb's copy, which holds only in-frame ones; the method was immunoSEQ multiplex PCR. The table shows more than 60,000 clones, with 92% occurring only once. Sequencing was performed on naive CD4+ T cells from blood. Specified subset: CD45RO-negative CD62L-positive naive CD4 T cells. The sequence was obtained from a person aged 30 to 69 in good health. The chain employs TRBV7-9 and TRBJ2-2; 9 bases match TRBD2. The CDR3 nucleotides are TGTGCCAGCAGCCCAGGGACTAGCAGCAGGAACACCGGGGAGCTGTTTTTT. Amino acid sequence: CASSPGTSSRNTGELFF.